What follows are 3 T cell receptor beta chains derived from one specimen sequenced in a study of PD-1 blockade in classical Hodgkin lymphoma. Profiled with immunoSEQ multiplex PCR; TCRdb holds only in-frame clones, not every one. The table has about 64,000 clones, about 90% seen once. Regarding time point: cycle 4 day 1 (C4D1), after less than 7 weeks of nivolumab. All patients relapsed after autologous stem cell transplantation, and brentuximab vedotin exposure varied. The sample in question was peripheral blood mononuclear cells (PBMCs), obtained before the fourth cycle of nivolumab. The receptors stem from a human donor with classical Hodgkin lymphoma.

This clone showed up just once. The chain employs TRBV19 and TRBJ1-1; D unclear. V lost 7 bases and J 4 bases, leaving 7 bases between the germline ends. CDR1 is LNHDA and CDR2 is SQIVND in the germline V gene (reference sequence). CDR3 size: 11 residues. CDR3 DNA sequence: TGTGCCAGTACAGGAGCCACTGAAGCTTTCTTT. Its protein product is CASTGATEAFF.

This chain uses TRBV10-1 with TRBJ2-3, with 9 positions matching TRBD1. Germline V CDR1 and CDR2: WNHNN, SYGVQD (reference sequence). CDR3 length: 14 amino acids. With V trimmed by 8 bases and J by 2 bases, 5 bases remained unmatched. The CDR3 here is CASRDRVDTDTQYF. The CDR3 DNA follows: TGCGCCAGCCGGGACAGGGTGGACACAGATACGCAGTATTTT.

The rearrangement joins TRBV30 to TRBJ2-5; D may match TRBD1 or TRBD2 (5 bases each). The germline V gene has CDR1 GTSNPN and CDR2 SVGIG (reference sequence). This CDR3 is built from 13 residues. Trimming left V 0 bases short and J 5 bases short, with 10 bases between. DNA for the CDR3: TGTGCCTGGAGTGTCCGGGGCATGGAGACCCAGTACTTC. This codes for CAWSVRGMETQYF.